This T cell receptor beta chain was identified during a study of metastatic and nonmetastatic thyroid tumors. For the study at large: Comparative analysis of repertoires was undertaken across blood and tumor or nodule tissue obtained from malignant and benign thyroid patients.

Patients had received no treatment of any kind before thyroid surgery. Original methodology: Building a distant-metastasis classifier for papillary thyroid cancer drew on CDR3 differences across clinicopathological groups. TCRdb reanalyzed the PCR reads via MiXCR. For this entry, the V and J calls and clone size follow TCRdb and not the study's own pipeline. The repertoire holds more than 6,000 clones, with about a sixth as singletons. V shed 1 base, J shed 4 bases, and the junction held 5 bases outside the gene matches. This CDR3 spans 16 amino acids. Per germline, CDR1 SGHAT and CDR2 FQNNGV. The TCR comes from a male donor with papillary thyroid cancer or a benign thyroid nodule (not recorded which). Some clones in this sample may be carry-over from other donors' samples. The sequencing sample was made of tumor tissue. The chain uses TRBV11-2 and TRBJ2-1; the match to TRBD2 covers 9 bases. CDR3 in amino acids: CASSLGVSGSYNEQFF. CDR3 nucleotides: TGTGCCAGCAGCTTAGGGGTTAGCGGGAGTTACAATGAGCAGTTCTTC.